This TCR beta chain was sequenced for a study of Ad26.COV2.S vaccination and SARS-CoV-2 variants. Study as a whole: A participant enrolled in the COV1001 Ad26.COV2.S trial arm provided the sample. Each vaccinee took Ad26.COV2.S intramuscularly, once or twice 56 days apart. Notes on the study in general: Substantial post-vaccination breadth of spike-specific CD8+ and CD4+ T cell responses was reported.

Described treatment: 15 to 20 received Ad26.COV2.S at low or high dose, single or two shots; 5 received placebo; per-sample allocation not given. It was on day 63 after the first vaccine or placebo injection that samples were taken. This Boston cohort included adults aged 18-55 years. The junction had 4 bases not matched to a gene; V was cut back by 4 bases and J by 4 bases. The germline gives CDR1 SGDLS, CDR2 YYNGEE. The CDR3 has 15 amino acids. As concerns this clone: No antigen is known for it.

TCRdb keeps only in-frame clones here, not all; method: immunoSEQ multiplex PCR. The data contain about 240,000 clones, roughly 90% of them singletons. This clonotype was sampled from a person aged 18-65 years who received the Ad26.COV2.S COVID-19 vaccine or a placebo. The source material was peripheral blood, sampled in a trial of Ad26.COV2.S vaccine versus placebo. The chain employs TRBV9 and TRBJ2-3, with TRBD2 identical over 12 bases. The CDR3 DNA reads TGTGCCAGCAGCCTGACTAGCGGGGGCCCAGATACGCAGTATTTT. This codes for CASSLTSGGPDTQYF.